Below, 15 T cell receptor beta chains from the same sample are listed, as sequenced in a study of cytomegalovirus exposure and HLA in healthy donors (dated by TCRdb to the late 2010s). Libraries were prepared through the immunoSEQ multiplex PCR assay. The multiplex PCR relied on a mix of 60 forward primers for TCR Vbeta segments and 13 reverse primers for TCR Jbeta segments. The table comes from immuneACCESS by way of TCRdb, which keeps in-frame sequences with V and J called. Part of the clones is missing from these tables; in studies checked, under half for an unresolved V gene and the rest for unknown reasons. This sample is represented by 98,000 or so clones; about 75% of them were singletons. The ten top clones hold about 5.3% of the sample. The sequenced material came from PBMCs. The receptors derive from a man aged 55 to 70 in good health and CMV-seropositive.

This clone came up a few times. The chain couples TRBV6-1 to TRBJ2-3; 9 nucleotides match TRBD1. J lost 2 bases, V lost 6 bases, and 6 bases had no gene match. CDR1 is MNHNS, CDR2 SASEGT, per germline. The CDR3 contains 15 residues. The CDR3 DNA reads as TGTGCCAGCAGCCCAGGACAGGGGCACACAGATACGCAGTATTTT. Encoded protein: CASSPGQGHTDTQYF.

In regard to this clone: Other DNA sequences of this sample code for an identical CDR3. V is TRBV7-2 and J is TRBJ2-3, with D maybe TRBD1 (5 bases). Germline-derived CDR1 and CDR2 are SGHTA and FQGNSA. CDR3 length: 14 amino acids. V was shortened by 3 bases and J by 1 base, with 8 bases between the two germline ends. The CDR3 spells CASSLGHRTDTQYF. The DNA for the CDR3 is TGTGCCAGCAGCTTGGGGCACCGCACAGATACGCAGTATTTT.

This clone was seen once. The chain employs TRBV5-1 and TRBJ2-7; TRBD1 aligns across 8 bases. The trim removed 6 bases at V and 3 bases at J, leaving 14 bases unmatched. This CDR3 spans 16 amino acids. Germline V gene data show CDR1 as SGHRS and CDR2 as YFSETQ. CDR3 sequence reads: CASKRQGATSSYEQYF. The DNA of the CDR3 is TGCGCCAGCAAACGGCAGGGGGCTACGTCAAGCTACGAGCAGTACTTC.

The J gene is TRBJ1-2, the V gene TRBV4-3, with D possibly being TRBD1 (5 bases). Germline lookup yields CDR1 LGHNA and CDR2 YSLEER. The V end was cut by 0 bases, the J end by 10 bases, with 15 bases between. The CDR3 runs to 14 residues. The CDR3 DNA reads as TGCGCCAGCAGCCAAGATGGGGGGTCTCCCCTCTACACCTTC. It yields the protein CASSQDGGSPLYTF.

In its sample, this clone was seen once. V is TRBV6-1 and J is TRBJ1-2; a weak D match, TRBD1 (6 bases). V was clipped by 4 bases and J by 0 bases, with 12 bases between them. The germline gives CDR1 MNHNS, CDR2 SASEGT. The CDR3 is made up of 15 amino acids. In DNA, the CDR3 is TGTGCCAGCAGTGCCCTGACAGGACCTAACTATGGCTACACCTTC. This encodes CASSALTGPNYGYTF.

The chain employs TRBV6-5 and TRBJ2-5; tentatively, D is TRBD1 (5 bases). Trimming removed 2 bases at V and 1 base at J, with 8 bases between. Germline CDR1 MNHEY, CDR2 SVGAGI. The CDR3 totals 14 residues. The DNA of the CDR3 is TGTGCCAGCAGTTACGGGGCAGGCCAAGAGACCCAGTACTTC. Translation gives CASSYGAGQETQYF.

The rearrangement joins TRBV7-9 to TRBJ2-5, with D maybe TRBD2 (7 bases). The germline V gene encodes CDR1 SEHNR and CDR2 FQNEAQ (reference sequence). The length of the CDR3 is 12 residues. The CDR3 protein is CSGRGASETQYF. In DNA, the CDR3 is TGTTCCGGCCGGGGGGCTTCGGAGACCCAGTACTTC.

The V gene is TRBV7-2, the J gene TRBJ2-3, with TRBD2 matching over 7 bases. The length of the CDR3 is 15 residues. Losses at the gene ends were 3 bases for V and 3 bases for J; bases not matched to a gene: 6. Germline-derived CDR1 and CDR2 are SGHTA and FQGNSA. The CDR3 sequence is CASSFGTTMTDTQYF. The DNA of the CDR3 is TGTGCCAGCAGCTTTGGGACTACGATGACAGATACGCAGTATTTT.

The chain is built from TRBV6-5 and TRBJ2-7, with 9 bases that match TRBD1. CDR1 and CDR2 from the germline V gene are MNHEY and SVGAGI. This CDR3 spans 15 amino acids. V shed 5 bases and J 4 bases; nucleotides not matched to a gene: 9. The CDR3 spells CASSPYTGGEYEQYF. DNA of the CDR3: TGTGCCAGCAGTCCTTATACAGGGGGCGAGTACGAGCAGTACTTC.

The chain joins TRBV5-1 to TRBJ2-2; no clear D gene. V shed 0 bases and J shed 0 bases, with 9 bases lying between them. The CDR3 length is 16 residues. Per the germline V gene, CDR1 is SGHRS and CDR2 is YFSETQ. CDR3 DNA: TGCGCCAGCAGCTTGGGAACAGTTCCGAACACCGGGGAGCTGTTTTTT. Translating gives CASSLGTVPNTGELFF.

This clone was counted between two and nine times. The V call is TRBV28, the J call TRBJ1-2, with TRBD1 matching 9 bases. Germline CDR1 MDHEN, CDR2 SYDVKM. The CDR3 consists of 14 residues. Trimming removed 5 bases from V and 8 bases from J; junction bases left unmatched: 9. CDR3 sequence reads: CASSERDRVKGYTF. CDR3 DNA sequence: TGTGCCAGCAGTGAGCGGGACAGGGTAAAGGGCTACACCTTC.

The rearrangement uses TRBV28 and TRBJ1-5; D not resolved. The CDR3 sequence is 14 residues long. CDR1 is MDHEN, CDR2 SYDVKM, per germline. Trimming removed 3 bases from V and 3 bases from J, with 9 bases in between. CDR3 loop: CASSLVQINQPQHF. The CDR3, as DNA: TGTGCCAGCAGTTTGGTGCAGATCAATCAGCCCCAGCATTTT.

This clone was recorded only once. The same CDR3 is also encoded by other DNA sequences in this sample. The chain recombines TRBV18 with TRBJ2-1, with TRBD2 matching 15 bases. Germline V lookup: CDR1 KGHSH, CDR2 LQKENI. The CDR3 is 16 amino acids. The trim removed 2 bases at V and 4 bases at J, leaving 0 bases unmatched. In DNA form, the CDR3 reads TGTGCCAGCTCACCAGGGACTAGCGGGGGGTACAATGAGCAGTTCTTC. Translating it yields CASSPGTSGGYNEQFF.

The chain has TRBV7-2 and TRBJ1-5; maybe TRBD1 (5 bases). The germline CDR1 and CDR2 sequences are SGHTA and FQGNSA. Trimming removed 2 bases from V and 7 bases from J, with 12 bases in between. This CDR3 has 14 amino acids. The CDR3 DNA is TGTGCCAGCAGCTTATCCAGGGCTATACAGCCCCAGCATTTT. Translated, it gives CASSLSRAIQPQHF. The complete variable domain, with remaining parts taken from reference TRBV7-2 and TRBJ1-5, reads GAGVSQSPSNKVTEKGKDVELRCDPISGHTALYWYRQSLGQGLEFLIYFQGNSAPDKSGLPSDRFSAERTGGSVSTLTIQRTQQEDSAVYLCASSLSRAIQPQHFGDGTRLSIL.

The chain is built from TRBV7-2 and TRBJ2-4; 9 nucleotides match TRBD1. V was clipped by 5 bases and J by 4 bases; unmatched bases: 12. This CDR3 spans 17 amino acids. Germline V gene lookup returns CDR1 SGHTA and CDR2 FQGNSA. As DNA, the CDR3 is TGTGCCAGCAGCGGCCCGGGACAGGGTATAGGGAAAAACATTCAGTACTTC. Translated, it gives CASSGPGQGIGKNIQYF.